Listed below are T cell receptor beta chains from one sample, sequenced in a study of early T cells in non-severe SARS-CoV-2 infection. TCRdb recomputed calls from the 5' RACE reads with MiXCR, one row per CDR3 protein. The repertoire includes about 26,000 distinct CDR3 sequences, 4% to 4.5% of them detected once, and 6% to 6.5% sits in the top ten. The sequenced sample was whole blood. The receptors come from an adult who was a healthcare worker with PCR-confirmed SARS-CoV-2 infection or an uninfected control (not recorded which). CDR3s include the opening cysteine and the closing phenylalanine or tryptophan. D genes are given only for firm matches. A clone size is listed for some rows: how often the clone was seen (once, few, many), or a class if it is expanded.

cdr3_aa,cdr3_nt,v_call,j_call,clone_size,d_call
CASSRDRGSYGYGYTF,TGTGCCAGCAGTAGAGACAGGGGGTCGTATGGCTATGGCTACACCTTC,TRBV5-6,TRBJ1-2,many,TRBD1
CSAADSLEQYF,TGCAGTGCTGCGGACTCCCTCGAGCAGTACTTC,TRBV20-1,TRBJ2-7,few,NA
CASSLTRGDTQYF,TGTGCCAGCAGCTTAACTCGGGGAGATACGCAGTATTTT,TRBV7-3,TRBJ2-3,many,NA
CASSSPLAGPYPPTNPYNEQFF,TGTGCCAGCAGCTCCCCGCTAGCGGGACCTTATCCTCCCACCAACCCTTACAATGAGCAGTTCTTC,TRBV7-9,TRBJ2-1,many,TRBD2
CASSDQGTDTQYF,TGTGCCAGCAGTGACCAGGGCACAGATACGCAGTATTTT,TRBV6-1,TRBJ2-3,NA,NA
CASSLAPTQSYEQYF,TGCGCCAGCAGCTTGGCCCCCACGCAGTCCTACGAGCAGTACTTC,TRBV5-1,TRBJ2-7,many,NA
CASSHRGQGDYGYTF,TGTGCCAGCAGCCACCGCGGACAGGGTGACTATGGCTACACCTTC,TRBV3-1,TRBJ1-2,many,TRBD1
CASSFAQGAADTQYF,TGTGCCAGCAGTTTCGCGCAGGGGGCCGCAGATACGCAGTATTTT,TRBV12-3/TRBV12-4,TRBJ2-3,few,TRBD1
CASSYDGTSPQYF,TGTGCCAGCAGTTACGATGGGACTAGCCCTCAGTACTTC,TRBV6-6,TRBJ2-4,many,TRBD2
CASRRGGRNYEQYF,TGTGCCAGCAGGCGAGGCGGGAGAAACTACGAGCAGTACTTC,TRBV5-5,TRBJ2-7,many,TRBD2
CASSFVAGAGETQYF,TGTGCCAGCAGTTTTGTAGCGGGGGCCGGAGAGACCCAGTACTTC,TRBV12-3/TRBV12-4,TRBJ2-5,many,TRBD2
CASSENLDSPLHF,TGCGCCAGCAGTGAGAACCTTGATTCACCCCTCCACTTT,TRBV10-1,TRBJ1-6,many,NA
CASSYSGVTQYF,TGTGCCAGCAGTTACTCGGGGGTGACCCAGTACTTC,TRBV6-2/TRBV6-3,TRBJ2-5,many,NA
CASSRTGREQYF,TGTGCCAGCAGTCGGACAGGGCGCGAGCAGTACTTC,TRBV6-2/TRBV6-3,TRBJ2-7,NA,TRBD1
CASSPGSSVQETQYF,TGTGCCAGCAGCCCTGGGTCTAGCGTACAAGAGACCCAGTACTTC,TRBV7-2,TRBJ2-5,NA,NA
CASRGQRAQGARTEAFF,TGTGCCAGCAGAGGACAACGGGCACAGGGGGCGCGGACTGAAGCTTTCTTT,TRBV7-2,TRBJ1-1,many,TRBD1
CASSPLRANYGYTF,TGTGCCAGCTCACCACTACGGGCTAACTATGGCTACACCTTC,TRBV18,TRBJ1-2,few,NA
CASSQGRGGSYEQYF,TGTGCCAGCAGCCAAGGTCGGGGGGGGAGCTACGAGCAGTACTTC,TRBV3-1,TRBJ2-7,many,TRBD2
CSVAYSEAFF,TGCAGCGTGGCCTATTCCGAAGCTTTCTTT,TRBV29-1,TRBJ1-1,once,NA
CASSLTYDQETQYF,TGTGCTAGCAGCTTGACGTACGACCAAGAGACCCAGTACTTC,TRBV7-7,TRBJ2-5,many,NA
CASSSRPNTEAFF,TGTGCCAGCAGCTCCCGTCCGAACACTGAAGCTTTCTTT,TRBV7-2,TRBJ1-1,NA,NA
CATNPPGTTNTEAFF,TGTGCCACCAACCCACCCGGGACAACGAACACTGAAGCTTTCTTT,TRBV19,TRBJ1-1,NA,NA
CASSLGVALSYEQYF,TGCGCCAGCAGCTTGGGGGTCGCCCTCTCCTACGAGCAGTACTTC,TRBV5-1,TRBJ2-7,many,NA
CASSQSDRVTEAFF,TGTGCCAGCAGCCAATCGGACAGGGTTACTGAAGCTTTCTTT,TRBV3-1,TRBJ1-1,many,TRBD1
CAWTGTDSYEQYF,TGTGCCTGGACCGGGACGGACTCCTACGAGCAGTACTTC,TRBV30,TRBJ2-7,medium-sized,NA
CAIFPGDEQFF,TGTGCCATCTTCCCCGGGGATGAGCAGTTCTTC,TRBV7-8,TRBJ2-1,many,NA
CASSLGVGNTIYF,TGTGCCAGCAGCTTGGGGGTCGGAAACACCATATATTTT,TRBV5-6,TRBJ1-3,few,NA
CASAPWDADSGYTF,TGCGCCAGCGCTCCCTGGGACGCCGACAGCGGCTACACCTTC,TRBV5-1,TRBJ1-2,many,NA
CSARDPGTPQDGQYF,TGCAGTGCTAGAGACCCCGGGACCCCCCAGGATGGGCAGTACTTC,TRBV20-1,TRBJ2-7,few,NA
CASSLREQGWGRNTEAFF,TGTGCCAGCAGCCTCCGGGAGCAGGGATGGGGTAGGAACACTGAAGCTTTCTTT,TRBV11-2,TRBJ1-1,many,NA
CASSPEAGGPYNEQFF,TGTGCCAGCAGCCCTGAGGCGGGAGGACCCTACAATGAGCAGTTCTTC,TRBV11-2,TRBJ2-1,many,TRBD2
CAISPTIPNEQFF,TGTGCCATCAGCCCCACTATCCCCAATGAGCAGTTCTTC,TRBV10-3,TRBJ2-1,NA,NA
CSANKDGANTEAFF,TGCAGTGCAAACAAGGACGGGGCGAACACTGAAGCTTTCTTT,TRBV20-1,TRBJ1-1,few,NA
CATSDNLGSRRGTDTQYF,TGTGCCACCAGTGATAACCTGGGGTCACGGAGGGGGACAGATACGCAGTATTTT,TRBV24-1,TRBJ2-3,many,NA
CSAVDMETQYF,TGCAGTGCCGTGGACATGGAGACCCAGTACTTC,TRBV20-1,TRBJ2-5,few,NA
CSARSLTSGDNEQFF,TGCAGTGCTAGGTCCTTAACTAGCGGAGACAATGAGCAGTTCTTC,TRBV20-1,TRBJ2-1,many,TRBD2
CASSVAELSNQPQHF,TGTGCCAGCAGCGTAGCAGAATTAAGCAATCAGCCCCAGCATTTT,TRBV9,TRBJ1-5,NA,NA
CASSYSARFMSEQYF,TGTGCCAGCAGTTACTCGGCTAGGTTTATGAGCGAGCAGTACTTC,TRBV6-2/TRBV6-3,TRBJ2-7,many,NA
CASSRGQPLYNEQFF,TGTGCCAGCAGCCGAGGACAGCCGTTGTACAATGAGCAGTTCTTC,TRBV11-1,TRBJ2-1,many,NA
CASTAGRPYGYTF,TGTGCCAGCACCGCAGGACGCCCCTATGGCTACACCTTC,TRBV2,TRBJ1-2,many,NA
CSASGRPLDTQYF,TGCAGTGCTAGCGGGAGGCCCTTGGATACGCAGTATTTT,TRBV20-1,TRBJ2-3,many,TRBD2
CASRGGGGVTNTGELFF,TGTGCCAGCAGGGGGGGTGGCGGAGTAACGAACACCGGGGAGCTGTTTTTT,TRBV12-3/TRBV12-4,TRBJ2-2,many,NA
CASSRPVLGQFF,TGTGCCAGCAGCCGGCCCGTTTTGGGGCAGTTCTTC,TRBV7-9,TRBJ2-1,many,NA
CASSFGLNEKLFF,TGCGCCAGCAGCTTCGGACTCAATGAAAAACTGTTTTTT,TRBV5-1,TRBJ1-4,many,NA
CASSQGRLSNNEQFF,TGTGCCAGCAGCCAAGGCAGGCTCAGCAACAATGAGCAGTTCTTC,TRBV3-1,TRBJ2-1,few,NA
CASSPKALSEQFF,TGTGCCAGCAGCCCCAAGGCCCTTTCTGAGCAGTTCTTC,TRBV7-2,TRBJ2-1,many,NA
CASSGGLQGADEKLFF,TGTGCCAGCAGTGGGGGACTACAGGGGGCCGACGAAAAACTGTTTTTT,TRBV2,TRBJ1-4,few,TRBD1
CASSLMQGASYEQYF,TGTGCCAGCAGTTTAATGCAGGGGGCTTCCTACGAGCAGTACTTC,TRBV27,TRBJ2-7,few,TRBD1
CASSPGPSNEQYF,TGTGCCAGCAGCCCGGGACCTAGCAACGAGCAGTACTTC,TRBV7-9,TRBJ2-7,many,NA
CASSLYASPYNEQFF,TGTGCCAGCAGTTTATATGCGTCTCCCTACAATGAGCAGTTCTTC,TRBV27,TRBJ2-1,many,NA
CASSLEGYNYGYTF,TGTGCCAGCAGCTTAGAGGGGTATAACTATGGCTACACCTTC,TRBV7-9,TRBJ1-2,many,NA
CASSFLAVYNEQFF,TGTGCCAGCAGCTTCCTAGCAGTTTACAATGAGCAGTTCTTC,TRBV11-2,TRBJ2-1,NA,NA
CASSLKRDVPEAFF,TGTGCCAGCAGCCTTAAACGGGACGTCCCCGAAGCTTTCTTT,TRBV6-5,TRBJ1-1,many,NA
CASSQTSGSTGELFF,TGCGCCAGCAGCCAGACTAGCGGGAGCACCGGGGAGCTGTTTTTT,TRBV4-1,TRBJ2-2,many,TRBD2